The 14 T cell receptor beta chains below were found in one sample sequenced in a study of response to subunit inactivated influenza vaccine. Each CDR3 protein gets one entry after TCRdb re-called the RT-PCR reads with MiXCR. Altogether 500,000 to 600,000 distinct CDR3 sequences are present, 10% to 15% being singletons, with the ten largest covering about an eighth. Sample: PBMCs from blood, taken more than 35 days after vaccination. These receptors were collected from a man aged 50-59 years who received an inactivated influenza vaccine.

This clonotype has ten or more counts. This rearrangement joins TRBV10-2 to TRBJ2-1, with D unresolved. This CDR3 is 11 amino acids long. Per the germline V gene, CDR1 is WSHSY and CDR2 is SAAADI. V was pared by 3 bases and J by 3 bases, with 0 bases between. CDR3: CASSDYNEQFF. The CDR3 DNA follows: TGCGCCAGCAGTGACTACAATGAGCAGTTCTTC.

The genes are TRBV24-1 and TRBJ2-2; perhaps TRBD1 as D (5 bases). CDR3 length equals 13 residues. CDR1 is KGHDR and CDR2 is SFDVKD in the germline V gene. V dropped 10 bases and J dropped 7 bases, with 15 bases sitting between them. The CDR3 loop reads CATSVGAGGELFF. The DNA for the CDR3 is TGTGCCACGTCGGTAGGGGCCGGCGGGGAGCTGTTTTTT.

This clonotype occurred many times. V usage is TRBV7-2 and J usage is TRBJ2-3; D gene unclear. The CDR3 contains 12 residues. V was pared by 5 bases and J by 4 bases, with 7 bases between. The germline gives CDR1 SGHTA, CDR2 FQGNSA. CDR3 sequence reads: CASSQRADTQYF. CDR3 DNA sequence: TGTGCCAGCAGCCAAAGGGCAGATACGCAGTATTTT.

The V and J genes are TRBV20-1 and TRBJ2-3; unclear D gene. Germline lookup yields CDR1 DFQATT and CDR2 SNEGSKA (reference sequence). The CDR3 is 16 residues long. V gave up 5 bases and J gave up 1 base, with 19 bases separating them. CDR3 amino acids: CSASLGGVSGTDTQYF. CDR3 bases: TGCAGTGCTTCCCTCGGCGGTGTCTCGGGCACAGATACGCAGTATTTT.

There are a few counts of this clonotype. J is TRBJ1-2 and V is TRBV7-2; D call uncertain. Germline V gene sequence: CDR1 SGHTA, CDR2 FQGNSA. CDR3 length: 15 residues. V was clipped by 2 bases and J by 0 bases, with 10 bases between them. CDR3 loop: CASSLSTGANYGYTF. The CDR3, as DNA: TGTGCCAGCAGCTTATCAACGGGAGCTAACTATGGCTACACCTTC.

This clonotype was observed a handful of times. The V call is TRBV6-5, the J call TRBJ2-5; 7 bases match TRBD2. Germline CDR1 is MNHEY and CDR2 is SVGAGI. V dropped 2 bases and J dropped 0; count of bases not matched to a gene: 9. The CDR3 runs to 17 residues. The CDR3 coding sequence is TGTGCCAGCAGTTACAGTAACCAGCGGGGTAACCAAGAGACCCAGTACTTC. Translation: CASSYSNQRGNQETQYF.

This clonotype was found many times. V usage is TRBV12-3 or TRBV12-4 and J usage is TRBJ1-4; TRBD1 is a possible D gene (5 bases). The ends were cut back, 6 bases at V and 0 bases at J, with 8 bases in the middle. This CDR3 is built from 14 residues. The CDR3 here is CASRPRATNEKLFF. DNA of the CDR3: TGTGCCAGCAGACCCAGGGCAACTAATGAAAAACTGTTTTTT.

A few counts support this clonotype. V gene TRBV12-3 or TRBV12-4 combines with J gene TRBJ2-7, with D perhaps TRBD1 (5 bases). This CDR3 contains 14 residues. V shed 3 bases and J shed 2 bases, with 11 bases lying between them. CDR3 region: CASSFTLTAYEQYF. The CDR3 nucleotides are TGTGCCAGCAGTTTTACCCTGACAGCCTACGAGCAGTACTTC.

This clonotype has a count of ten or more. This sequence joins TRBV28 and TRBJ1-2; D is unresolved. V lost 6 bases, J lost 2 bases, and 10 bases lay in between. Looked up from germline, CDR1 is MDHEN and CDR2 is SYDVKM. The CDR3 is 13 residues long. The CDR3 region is CASSAEDNYGYTF. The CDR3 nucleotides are TGTGCCAGCAGCGCAGAAGACAACTATGGCTACACCTTC.

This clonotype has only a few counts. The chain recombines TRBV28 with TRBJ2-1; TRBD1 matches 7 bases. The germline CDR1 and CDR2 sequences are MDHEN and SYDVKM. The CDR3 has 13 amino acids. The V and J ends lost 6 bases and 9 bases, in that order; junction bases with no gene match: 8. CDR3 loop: CASRNYRGTEQFF. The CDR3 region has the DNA TGTGCCAGCAGGAATTACAGGGGAACTGAGCAGTTCTTC. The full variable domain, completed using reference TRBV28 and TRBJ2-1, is DVKVTQSSRYLVKRTGEKVFLECVQDMDHENMFWYRQDPGLGLRLIYFSYDVKMKEKGDIPEGYSVSREKKERFSLILESASTNQTSMYLCASRNYRGTEQFFGPGTRLTVL.

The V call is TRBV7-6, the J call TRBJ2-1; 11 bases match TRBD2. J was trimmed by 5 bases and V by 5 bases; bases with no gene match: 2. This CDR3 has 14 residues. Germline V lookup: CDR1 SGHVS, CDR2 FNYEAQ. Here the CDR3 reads CASSTSGSDNEQFF. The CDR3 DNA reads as TGTGCCAGCAGCACTAGCGGGAGTGACAATGAGCAGTTCTTC.

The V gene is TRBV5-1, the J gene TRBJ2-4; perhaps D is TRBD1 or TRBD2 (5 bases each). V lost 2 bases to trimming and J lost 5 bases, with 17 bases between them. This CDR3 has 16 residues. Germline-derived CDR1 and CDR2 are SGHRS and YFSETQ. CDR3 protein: CASSFQPDGDQNIQYF. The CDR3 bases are TGCGCCAGCAGCTTTCAACCGGACGGGGACCAAAACATTCAGTACTTC.

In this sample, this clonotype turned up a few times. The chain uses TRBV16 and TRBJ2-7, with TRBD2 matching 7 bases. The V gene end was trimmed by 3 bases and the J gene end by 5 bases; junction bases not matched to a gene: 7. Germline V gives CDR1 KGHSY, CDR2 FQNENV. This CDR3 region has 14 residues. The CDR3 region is CASSHIETSNEQYF. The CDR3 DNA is TGTGCCAGCAGCCATATCGAGACTAGCAACGAGCAGTACTTC.

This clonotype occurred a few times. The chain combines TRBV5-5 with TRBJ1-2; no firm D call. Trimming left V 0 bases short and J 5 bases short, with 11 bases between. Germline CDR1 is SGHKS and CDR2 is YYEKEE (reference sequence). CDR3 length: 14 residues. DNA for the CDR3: TGTGCCAGCAGCTTGGGGGAAAGAACGTATGGCTACACCTTC. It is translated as CASSLGERTYGYTF.